One and the same sample provided the 28 T cell receptor beta chains below, sequenced in a study of early T cells in non-severe SARS-CoV-2 infection. TCRdb passed the 5' RACE reads through MiXCR, listing each CDR3 protein once. The table lists some 97,000 distinct CDR3 sequences, approximately 11% of them singletons. The sequencing here drew on whole blood, taken at baseline. These receptors all stem from an adult who was a healthcare worker with PCR-confirmed SARS-CoV-2 infection or an uninfected control (not recorded which).

This clonotype has at least ten counts. V is TRBV9 and J is TRBJ2-2; tentatively, D is TRBD2 (5 bases). CDR1 is SGDLS, CDR2 YYNGEE, per germline. Trimming pared 3 bases from V and 5 bases from J, leaving 20 bases between. The CDR3 is made up of 17 amino acids. CDR3 region: CASSAQLGDYRTGELFF. CDR3 in DNA: TGTGCCAGCAGCGCCCAGTTAGGAGACTACCGGACCGGGGAGCTGTTTTTT.

This clonotype was picked up a small number of times. The CDR3 reads CASSPGQGQGYEQYF. CDR3 nucleotide sequence: TGTGCCAGCAGCCCAGGACAGGGCCAGGGGTACGAGCAGTACTTC. The chain carries TRBV9 and TRBJ2-7; 8 bases fit TRBD1. The CDR3 totals 15 residues. With V trimmed by 4 bases and J by 4 bases, 10 bases remained unmatched. The V gene's germline CDR1 is SGDLS and CDR2 YYNGEE.

The DNA of the CDR3 is TGTGCCACCAGTATGTACAGGGAGGATACGCAGTATTTT. The encoded protein is CATSMYREDTQYF. The chain is built from TRBV24-1 and TRBJ2-3; possible D gene TRBD1, 6 bases. Germline V gene lookup returns CDR1 KGHDR and CDR2 SFDVKD. V was trimmed by 6 bases and J by 6 bases, leaving 12 bases between them. The CDR3 has 13 residues.

The chain carries TRBV4-3 and TRBJ2-3; 7 bases are a match to TRBD2. The junction had 8 bases not matched to a gene; V was cut back by 1 base and J by 4 bases. Per germline, CDR1 LGHNA and CDR2 YSLEER. The CDR3 is made up of 16 amino acids. CDR3: CASSQVPGGRSDTQYF. The CDR3 coding sequence is TGCGCCAGCAGCCAAGTCCCCGGCGGGAGATCAGATACGCAGTATTTT.

This clonotype was counted ten times or more. The rearrangement links TRBV13 to TRBJ2-1, with 13 bases that match TRBD2. The CDR3 runs to 17 residues. Germline V gene sequence: CDR1 PRHDT, CDR2 FYEKMQ (reference sequence). After removal of 0 bases from V and 6 bases from J, the junction contained 5 bases not matched to a gene. CDR3: CASSLGPGLAGRNEQFF. CDR3 nucleotide sequence: TGTGCCAGCAGCTTAGGCCCGGGACTAGCGGGACGCAATGAGCAGTTCTTC.

The V call is TRBV11-2, the J call TRBJ2-1, with D unclear. V dropped 2 bases and J dropped 0 bases, with 11 bases sitting between them. Germline V gives CDR1 SGHAT, CDR2 FQNNGV. This CDR3 contains 16 residues. The CDR3, as DNA: TGTGCCAGCAGCTTATGGGTTCATAGCTCCTACAATGAGCAGTTCTTC. Its translation is CASSLWVHSSYNEQFF.

There are a few counts of this clonotype. The chain couples TRBV4-1 to TRBJ1-2, with unresolved D. V shed 0 bases and J shed 2 bases, with 13 bases lying between them. CDR3 size: 16 residues. The germline CDR1 and CDR2 sequences are MGHRA and YSYEKL. Here the CDR3 DNA reads TGCGCCAGCAGCCAAGATTCGGCCACGAGGAACTATGGCTACACCTTC. It specifies CASSQDSATRNYGYTF.

This clonotype was counted ten times or more. The J gene is TRBJ1-4, the V gene TRBV2; unclear D gene. This CDR3 has 13 residues. Trimming removed 5 bases from V and 8 bases from J, with 12 bases in between. The germline V gene has CDR1 SNHLY and CDR2 FYNNEI. CDR3 sequence (DNA): TGTGCCAGCAGTACCCGGACCGGAGAAAAACTGTTTTTT. Protein product: CASSTRTGEKLFF.

The rearrangement uses TRBV7-3 and TRBJ1-1, with D tentatively TRBD1 (5 bases). V was shortened by 3 bases and J by 1 base, with 9 bases between the two germline ends. The germline V gene encodes CDR1 SGHTA and CDR2 FQGTGA. The CDR3 extends over 14 amino acids. The CDR3 loop reads CASSLQGWNTEAFF. CDR3 DNA: TGTGCCAGCAGCTTGCAGGGCTGGAACACTGAAGCTTTCTTT.

This clonotype has a handful of counts. This rearrangement joins TRBV6-1 to TRBJ2-7, with D possibly TRBD1 on 5 matching bases. The CDR3 contains 12 residues. Trimming shortened V by 2 bases and J by 4 bases, and 6 bases separated the two germline ends. The V gene's germline CDR1 is MNHNS and CDR2 SASEGT. In nucleotides, the CDR3 is TGTGCCAGCAGTGAACCAGGGTACGAGCAGTACTTC. Translating it yields CASSEPGYEQYF.

This clonotype occurred a few times. The V gene is TRBV7-9, the J gene TRBJ1-3; D perhaps matches TRBD1 (6 bases). Germline values: CDR1 SEHNR, CDR2 FQNEAQ (reference sequence). The CDR3 consists of 16 residues. V lost 5 bases and J 4 bases, leaving 18 bases between the germline ends. In DNA, the CDR3 is TGTGCCAGCAGCCCCGACCCCAGGGGCCCCGGAAACACCATATATTTT. Protein product: CASSPDPRGPGNTIYF.

This clonotype showed up many times. The chain uses TRBV7-9 and TRBJ1-2, with D possibly TRBD1 on 6 matching bases. V lost 3 bases and J lost 1, with 18 bases in between. This CDR3 is built from 17 residues. Per germline, CDR1 SEHNR and CDR2 FQNEAQ (reference sequence). As DNA, the CDR3 is TGTGCCAGCAGCTTTGTTGGCCGTCGGACAGTTAACTATGGCTACACCTTC. Translating gives CASSFVGRRTVNYGYTF.

The chain carries TRBV5-4 and TRBJ2-3, with no clear D. The germline V gene encodes CDR1 SGHNT and CDR2 YYREEE (reference sequence). V gave up 0 bases and J gave up 2 bases, with 10 bases separating them. The CDR3 spans 15 residues. In DNA form, the CDR3 reads TGTGCCAGCAGCTTGGCTGGGTTTAACACAGATACGCAGTATTTT. It translates to CASSLAGFNTDTQYF.

This sequence joins TRBV7-8 and TRBJ1-3, with a tentative D call TRBD1 (5 bases). V lost 4 bases and J lost 2, with 12 bases in between. Germline lookup yields CDR1 SGHVS and CDR2 FQNEAQ. The CDR3 runs to 15 residues. CDR3 sequence (DNA): TGTGCCAGCAGCTCGTCTCAGGGAGCTGGAAACACCATATATTTT. Amino acids: CASSSSQGAGNTIYF.

This clonotype came up a few times. The gene calls are TRBV5-6 and TRBJ1-5; no definite D call. Germline V gene lookup returns CDR1 SGHDT and CDR2 YYEEEE. This CDR3 has 12 residues. V lost 4 bases and J 6 bases, leaving 8 bases between the germline ends. For the CDR3, the DNA is TGTGCCAGCAGCCCTCTGGGTCAGCCCCAGCATTTT. This translates into CASSPLGQPQHF.

A remark on this clonotype: A much larger clone lies one base from this, so it may be a read error. The rearrangement joins TRBV2 to TRBJ2-3; the match to TRBD2 covers 7 bases. CDR1 and CDR2 (germline): SNHLY, FYNNEI. The CDR3 runs 14 residues. Trimming took 4 bases from V and 8 from J; bases not matched to a gene: 9. CDR3 loop: CASSVRLASGTQYF. The CDR3 nucleotides read TGTGCCAGCAGTGTGCGACTAGCTTCAGGTACGCAGTATTTT.

The genes are TRBV24-1 and TRBJ1-5, with D maybe TRBD1 (5 bases). Germline V gene sequence: CDR1 KGHDR, CDR2 SFDVKD. There are 15 residues in the CDR3. Deletions cut 3 bases from V and 7 bases from J, with 15 bases between. The CDR3 spells CATSDGRGRRQPQHF. CDR3 DNA: TGTGCCACCAGTGATGGGAGGGGACGGAGGCAGCCCCAGCATTTT.

The V and J genes are TRBV6-5 and TRBJ1-3; unclear D gene. V lost 4 bases and J lost 0, with 10 bases in between. Germline CDR1 is MNHEY and CDR2 is SVGAGI. CDR3 length: 15 amino acids. This chain's CDR3 is CASSWSTDSGNTIYF. CDR3 nucleotide sequence: TGTGCCAGCAGTTGGTCCACCGACTCTGGAAACACCATATATTTT.

The chain combines TRBV19 with TRBJ2-7; TRBD1 is a possible D gene (5 bases). Germline V gives CDR1 LNHDA, CDR2 SQIVND (reference sequence). With 1 base removed from V and 7 bases from J, the gap between germline ends came to 23 bases. The CDR3 consists of 17 residues. CDR3 protein: CASSIAPRRGWFLEQYF. The CDR3 bases are TGTGCCAGTAGTATAGCCCCGCGAAGGGGCTGGTTTCTGGAGCAGTACTTC.

The chain has TRBV6-6 and TRBJ2-2; 7 bases align to TRBD1. The V and J ends lost 3 bases and 1 base, in that order; junction bases with no gene match: 2. Germline V gene lookup returns CDR1 MNHNY and CDR2 SVGAGI (reference sequence). This CDR3 is built from 15 residues. In nucleotides, the CDR3 is TGTGCCAGCAGTTATAACAGGGGGAACACCGGGGAGCTGTTTTTT. Translated, it gives CASSYNRGNTGELFF.

This clonotype has only a few counts. The CDR3 sequence: CASVTGISGNTIYF. For the CDR3, the DNA is TGTGCCAGCGTTACCGGGATCTCTGGAAACACCATATATTTT. The genes are TRBV7-9 and TRBJ1-3; D unresolved. The CDR3 loop spans 14 amino acids. The ends were cut back, 8 bases at V and 0 bases at J, with 11 bases in the middle. Looked up from germline, CDR1 is SEHNR and CDR2 is FQNEAQ (reference sequence). The full variable domain, with the rest looked up from reference TRBV7-9 and TRBJ1-3, is DTGVSQNPRHKITKRGQNVTFRCDPISEHNRLYWYRQTLGQGPEFLTYFQNEAQLEKSRLLSDRFSAERPKGSFSTLEIQRTEQGDSAMYLCASVTGISGNTIYFGEGSWLTVV.

J is TRBJ2-1 and V is TRBV19; D possibly corresponds to TRBD2 (5 bases). Trimming stripped 6 bases from V and 1 base from J, with 16 bases between. There are 16 residues in the CDR3. Per germline, CDR1 LNHDA and CDR2 SQIVND (reference sequence). CDR3 sequence reads: CASRDTDFGSYNEQFF. The CDR3 DNA reads TGTGCCAGTAGGGATACGGACTTTGGGTCCTACAATGAGCAGTTCTTC. Filled out from reference TRBV19 and TRBJ2-1, the complete variable domain reads DGGITQSPKYLFRKEGQNVTLSCEQNLNHDAMYWYRQDPGQGLRLIYYSQIVNDFQKGDIAEGYSVSREKKESFPLTVTSAQKNPTAFYLCASRDTDFGSYNEQFFGPGTRLTVL.

This clonotype was found many times. The chain combines TRBV11-2 with TRBJ2-5; 7 bases agree with TRBD1. Unmatched junction bases numbered 4, after V lost 1 base and J lost 2 bases. There are 15 residues in the CDR3. Per germline, CDR1 SGHAT and CDR2 FQNNGV. The CDR3 protein is CASSLGTGLQETQYF. CDR3 bases: TGTGCCAGCAGCTTAGGGACAGGCTTACAAGAGACCCAGTACTTC.

There are a few counts of this clonotype. The gene calls are TRBV29-1 and TRBJ1-2; D not resolved. V lost 4 bases to trimming and J lost 0 bases, with 9 bases between them. The CDR3 loop spans 13 amino acids. Germline values: CDR1 SQVTM, CDR2 ANQGSEA. CDR3 nucleotide sequence: TGCAGCGTTGGAAAAGATACTAACTATGGCTACACCTTC. This codes for CSVGKDTNYGYTF.

To note about this clonotype: A much larger clone lies a single base off, so this may be a read error. Because it lacks the conserved phenylalanine or tryptophan at the end, this CDR3 is likely a read error. V gene TRBV6-6 combines with J gene TRBJ2-5; D is unresolved. The V end lost 6 bases, the J end lost 1 base, and 9 bases lay between the germline ends. The CDR3 consists of 13 residues. Germline values: CDR1 MNHNY, CDR2 SVGAGI (reference sequence). CDR3 sequence reads: CASSRSSQETQYV. The CDR3, as DNA: TGTGCCAGCAGCCGGAGTTCCCAAGAGACCCAGTACGTC.

This chain links TRBV7-9 with TRBJ2-3; the D is unclear. The CDR3 is made up of 12 amino acids. Germline-derived CDR1 and CDR2 are SEHNR and FQNEAQ (reference sequence). V lost 1 base and J 6 bases, leaving 5 bases between the germline ends. This CDR3 reads CASSLEVDTQYF. The DNA of the CDR3 is TGTGCCAGCAGCTTAGAGGTGGATACGCAGTATTTT.

This clonotype came up many times. This chain uses TRBV28 with TRBJ2-3; TRBD2 matches at 8 bases. The CDR3 consists of 14 residues. Germline lookup yields CDR1 MDHEN and CDR2 SYDVKM. The junction had 7 bases not matched to a gene; V was cut back by 5 bases and J by 6 bases. CDR3 loop: CASSNRRTSDTQYF. CDR3 DNA: TGTGCCAGCAGTAACCGTCGGACTAGCGATACGCAGTATTTT.

A few counts support this clonotype. V usage is TRBV2 and J usage is TRBJ1-5; 8 bases are a match to TRBD1. The J segment lost 6 bases and the V segment lost 0 bases, leaving 7 bases of the junction unmatched. Germline CDR1 is SNHLY and CDR2 is FYNNEI. The CDR3 length is 16 residues. The DNA of the CDR3 is TGTGCCAGCAGTGAAGCGGGACAGGAACATGGTCAGCCCCAGCATTTT. It is translated as CASSEAGQEHGQPQHF.